The T cell receptor beta chain under discussion was sequenced for a study of T-cell memory formation after mild COVID-19. The CDR3 consists of 14 residues. V lost 4 bases, J lost 11 bases, and 20 bases lay in between. The germline CDR1 and CDR2 sequences are SGHDN and FVKESK. Study-wide results and caveats: Day 15 to 85 contracting clones showed balanced CD4/CD8; day 15 to 37 expanders favored CD4+. Pre-infection memory showed some responding clones, and this suggested that cross-reactive memory joined. Nothing showed for sure that second-wave clones peaking on day 37 were SARS-CoV-2 specific.

This clonotype was observed a handful of times. Its antigen is not identified. It was 5'RACE with constant-segment primers that produced the TCR alpha and TCR beta cDNA libraries, which carried sample barcodes and UMIs. Using its own MiXCR run on the 5' RACE reads, TCRdb lists one record per CDR3 protein. The table has a few hundred thousand distinct CDR3 sequences, around 21% seen once; the top ten hold 12%. The sample comprised PBMCs or a T cell subset sorted from them (not recorded which). This receptor was identified in an adult woman who had mild COVID-19 (a few samples of this study predate the infection). Cell type and time point are not known. The chain employs TRBV14 and TRBJ1-2; D is undetermined. The DNA of the CDR3 is TGTGCCAGCAGCCCTTTATATGGCCCCTGGCTTTACACCTTC. This codes for CASSPLYGPWLYTF.